This TCR beta chain was captured in a study of T cell responses to AZD1222 COVID-19 vaccine. Overall study context: Pooled together were second doses at about 4 or about 12 weeks.

Worth noting for this clone: The antigen is undetermined.

Germline CDR1 is MNHEY and CDR2 is SVGEGT. V lost 4 bases and J lost 3; bases outside the gene matches: 6. This CDR3 contains 15 residues. Study-wide points: Regions 160-218 and 743-854 dominated among vaccine-associated CD4 TCRs spanning spike. Only five to seven individuals given AZD1222 were seropositive at baseline. The donors showed a predominance of white British ancestry and of females, with possible underestimation of clonal diversity.

Libraries were prepared by immunoSEQ multiplex PCR; TCRdb keeps only in-frame clonotypes and omits some of them. The sample records some 120,000 clones, under 90% being singletons. The chain is built from TRBV6-2 or TRBV6-3 and TRBJ2-1; 7 bases are shared with TRBD2. The sequenced sample was peripheral blood, obtained on day 0 of AZD1222 vaccination. This TCR was recovered from an adult in good health. DNA for the CDR3: TGTGCCAGCAGTTTGAATGCGGGAGTCTACAATGAGCAGTTCTTC. Its protein is CASSLNAGVYNEQFF.